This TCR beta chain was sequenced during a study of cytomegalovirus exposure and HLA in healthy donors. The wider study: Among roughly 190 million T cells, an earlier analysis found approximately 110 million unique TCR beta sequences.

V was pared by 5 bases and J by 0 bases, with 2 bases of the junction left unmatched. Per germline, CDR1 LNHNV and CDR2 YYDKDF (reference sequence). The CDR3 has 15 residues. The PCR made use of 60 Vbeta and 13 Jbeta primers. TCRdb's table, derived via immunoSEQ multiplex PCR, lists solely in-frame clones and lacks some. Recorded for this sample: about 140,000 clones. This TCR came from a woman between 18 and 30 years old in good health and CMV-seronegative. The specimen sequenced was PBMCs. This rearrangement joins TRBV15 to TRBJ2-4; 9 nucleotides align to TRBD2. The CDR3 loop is CATSGAGGAKNIQYF. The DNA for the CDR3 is TGTGCCACCAGCGGAGCGGGGGGAGCCAAAAACATTCAGTACTTC.